Described below is a single TCR beta chain sequence and its context. Its target is unknown. TCRB transcripts that were expressed got sequenced, as all of the isolated RNA had been reverse transcribed. TCRdb's table, derived via immunoSEQ multiplex PCR, lists solely in-frame clones and lacks some. This table holds 150,000 to 180,000 clones, about 7.3% found once. The data were obtained in a study of beta chain features in type 1 diabetes. Regarding the study as a whole: Type 1 diabetes patients showed a moderate but significant shortening of TCRB CDR3s in all four CD4+ subsets. Patients' naive, central memory and regulatory TCRB repertoires appeared more alike than those of healthy donors.

The CDR3 has 16 residues. V shed 3 bases, J shed 3 bases, and the junction held 6 bases outside the gene matches. This TCR came from a man aged 18 to 29 in good health. The rearrangement uses TRBV23-1 and TRBJ2-7; 12 nucleotides agree with TRBD2. TRBV23-1 is labeled an ORF, and its function is uncertain. Sequences were obtained from central memory CD4+ T cells from blood. The CDR3 sequence: CASSHPGLAGHYEQYF. DNA of the CDR3: TGCGCCAGCAGTCACCCCGGACTAGCGGGACACTACGAGCAGTACTTC.